A selection of T cell receptor beta chains follows, all from one sample in a study of Graves' ophthalmopathy and Graves' hyperthyroidism. In TCRdb, the multiplex PCR reads were re-called with MiXCR into one record per CDR3 protein. The table lists around 670,000 distinct CDR3 sequences, 40% of them singletons. Sequences were obtained from peripheral blood. All receptors derive from an adult man with Graves' ophthalmopathy. The CDR3 runs from the conserved cysteine through the conserved F or W. Fields, in order: clone size, V gene, CDR3 length, D gene, J gene, CDR3 protein, CDR3 DNA. D genes are given only for firm matches. Clone size is shown for a subset of rows, as once, few, many or a class of expanded clone.

clone_size: NA
v_call: TRBV11-2
cdr3_length: 16
d_call: TRBD1
j_call: TRBJ1-1
cdr3_aa: CASSLRLGDRGTEAFF
cdr3_nt: TGTGCCAGCAGCCTACGCCTTGGGGACAGGGGGACTGAAGCTTTCTTT

clone_size: NA
v_call: TRBV24-1
cdr3_length: 15
d_call: TRBD1
j_call: TRBJ1-5
cdr3_aa: CANRKTGTGDQPQHF
cdr3_nt: TGTGCCAACAGAAAAACAGGGACAGGGGATCAGCCCCAGCATTTT

clone_size: few
v_call: TRBV6-6
cdr3_length: 16
d_call: NA
j_call: TRBJ1-6
cdr3_aa: CASSYGSFPQGSPLHF
cdr3_nt: TGTGCCAGCAGTTACGGTTCATTCCCTCAGGGTTCACCCCTCCACTTT

clone_size: NA
v_call: TRBV6-6
cdr3_length: 14
d_call: NA
j_call: TRBJ2-7
cdr3_aa: CASSYRDTFYEQYF
cdr3_nt: TGTGCCAGCAGTTATCGTGACACCTTCTACGAGCAGTACTTC

clone_size: NA
v_call: TRBV9
cdr3_length: 13
d_call: TRBD1
j_call: TRBJ2-7
cdr3_aa: CASSVRGLGEQYF
cdr3_nt: TGTGCCAGCAGTGTTAGGGGGCTGGGCGAGCAGTACTTC

clone_size: many
v_call: TRBV20-1
cdr3_length: 11
d_call: NA
j_call: TRBJ2-7
cdr3_aa: CSASEGYEQYF
cdr3_nt: TGCAGTGCCTCTGAAGGGTACGAGCAGTACTTC

clone_size: NA
v_call: TRBV11-1
cdr3_length: 14
d_call: TRBD1
j_call: TRBJ2-7
cdr3_aa: CASSLPGQASEQYF
cdr3_nt: TGTGCCAGCAGCTTACCGGGACAGGCGAGCGAGCAGTACTTC

clone_size: few
v_call: TRBV11-2
cdr3_length: 13
d_call: NA
j_call: TRBJ2-2
cdr3_aa: CASSLDPGGELFF
cdr3_nt: TGTGCCAGCAGCTTAGATCCCGGCGGGGAGCTGTTTTTT

clone_size: NA
v_call: TRBV20-1
cdr3_length: 14
d_call: TRBD2
j_call: TRBJ2-7
cdr3_aa: CSALSGRGTYEQYF
cdr3_nt: TGCAGTGCTCTTAGCGGGAGAGGTACCTACGAGCAGTACTTC

clone_size: NA
v_call: TRBV29-1
cdr3_length: 14
d_call: TRBD1
j_call: TRBJ2-7
cdr3_aa: CSVLEQGVASEQYF
cdr3_nt: TGCAGCGTTTTAGAACAGGGGGTGGCGAGTGAGCAGTACTTC